This T cell receptor (beta chain) was observed in a study of sequential checkpoint blockade in melanoma. V lost 4 bases and J 2 bases, leaving 17 bases between the germline ends. Germline CDR1 SGHNT, CDR2 YENEEA. This CDR3 has 16 amino acids. This clone was seen repeatedly, ten times or more. Treatment: randomized to nivolumab then ipilimumab (arm A) or the reverse (arm B). Generated by immunoSEQ multiplex PCR, the TCRdb table keeps only in-frame clones and is missing some. The sample lists tens of thousands of clones, about 30% occurring once. The V gene is TRBV11-3, the J gene TRBJ2-5; tentatively, D is TRBD1 (6 bases). This receptor was obtained from a human donor with melanoma. The specimen was tumor tissue (inferred from file names), collected from a patient given nivolumab and ipilimumab in sequence. CDR3 loop: CASSSIVLRGQETQYF. In DNA, the CDR3 is TGTGCCAGCAGCTCCATAGTCCTAAGGGGGCAAGAGACCCAGTACTTC.